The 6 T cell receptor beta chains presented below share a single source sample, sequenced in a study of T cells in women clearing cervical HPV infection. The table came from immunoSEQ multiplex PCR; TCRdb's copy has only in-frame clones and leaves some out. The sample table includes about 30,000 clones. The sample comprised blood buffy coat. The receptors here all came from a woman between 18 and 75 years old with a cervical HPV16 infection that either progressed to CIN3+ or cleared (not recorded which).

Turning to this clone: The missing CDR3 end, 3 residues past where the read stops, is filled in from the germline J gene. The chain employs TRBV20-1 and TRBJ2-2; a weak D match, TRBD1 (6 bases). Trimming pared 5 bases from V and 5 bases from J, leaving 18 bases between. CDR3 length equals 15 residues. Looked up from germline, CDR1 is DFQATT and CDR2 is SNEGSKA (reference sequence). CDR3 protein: CSALHLTGYTGELFF. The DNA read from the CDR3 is TGCAGTGCTCTCCATTTGACAGGCTATACCGGGGAG.

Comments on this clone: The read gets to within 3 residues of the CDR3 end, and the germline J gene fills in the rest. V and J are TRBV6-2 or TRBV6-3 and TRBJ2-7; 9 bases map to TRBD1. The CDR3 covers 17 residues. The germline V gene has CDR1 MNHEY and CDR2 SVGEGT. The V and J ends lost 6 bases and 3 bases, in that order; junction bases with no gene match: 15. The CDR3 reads CASSHTLVGTGNYEQYF. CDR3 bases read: TGTGCCAGCAGCCATACACTTGTGGGGACAGGGAACTACGAG.

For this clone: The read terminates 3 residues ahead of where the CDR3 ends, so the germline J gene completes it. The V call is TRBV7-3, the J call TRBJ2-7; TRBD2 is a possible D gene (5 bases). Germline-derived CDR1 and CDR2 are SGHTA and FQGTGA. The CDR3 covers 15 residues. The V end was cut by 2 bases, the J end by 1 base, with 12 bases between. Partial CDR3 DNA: TGTGCCAGCAGCTTATTCAGTCGGGGATCCTACGAG. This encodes CASSLFSRGSYE. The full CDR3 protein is CASSLFSRGSYEQYF.

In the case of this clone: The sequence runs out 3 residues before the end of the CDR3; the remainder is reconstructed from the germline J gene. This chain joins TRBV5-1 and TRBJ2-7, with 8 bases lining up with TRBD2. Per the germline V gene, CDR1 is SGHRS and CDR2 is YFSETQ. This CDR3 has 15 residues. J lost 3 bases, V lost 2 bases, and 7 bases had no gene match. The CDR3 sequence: CASSFTSGRLYEQYF. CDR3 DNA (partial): TGCGCCAGCAGCTTTACTAGCGGCAGACTCTACGAG.

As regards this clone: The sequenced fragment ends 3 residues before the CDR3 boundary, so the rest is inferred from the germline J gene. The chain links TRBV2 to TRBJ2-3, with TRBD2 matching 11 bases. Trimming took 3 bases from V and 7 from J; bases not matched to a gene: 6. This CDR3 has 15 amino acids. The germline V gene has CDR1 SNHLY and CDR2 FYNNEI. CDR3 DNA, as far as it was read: TGTGCCAGCAGTGACACTAGCGGGAGTGGGTATACG. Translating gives CASSDTSGSGYT. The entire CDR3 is CASSDTSGSGYTQYF.

CDR3 bases read: TGTGCCAGCAGCCGACAGGACCCCCGGAGCAATGAG. It translates to CASSRQDPRSNE. The whole CDR3 is CASSRQDPRSNEQFF. V is TRBV2 and J is TRBJ2-1, with D perhaps TRBD1 (6 bases). The read ends 3 residues early relative to the CDR3; the germline J gene fills the gap. V gave up 6 bases and J gave up 6 bases, with 18 bases separating them. Germline CDR1 SNHLY, CDR2 FYNNEI. CDR3 length equals 15 residues.